Each of the 24 T cell receptor beta chains below was sequenced from the same sample in a study of cytomegalovirus exposure and HLA in healthy donors. The PCR employed 60 Vbeta primers together with 13 Jbeta primers. Sequenced by immunoSEQ multiplex PCR; TCRdb stores in-frame clones only, minus some. The sample includes over 80,000 clones, 82% seen only once; the top ten take about 3.4%. The source material was PBMCs. The receptors shown here come from a man younger than 45 in good health and CMV-seropositive.

CDR3 DNA: TGTGCCAGCAGCATAGGACAGGGATCGCAGCCCCAGCATTTT. This gives the protein CASSIGQGSQPQHF. J is TRBJ1-5 and V is TRBV7-9; 8 bases map to TRBD1. With 5 bases clipped from V and 7 bases from J, the junction kept 7 bases outside the gene matches. The CDR3 is 14 residues long. CDR1 and CDR2 from the germline V gene are SEHNR and FQNEAQ (reference sequence).

The chain couples TRBV5-1 to TRBJ2-7; 11 bases are a match to TRBD2. CDR3 size: 15 residues. Per the germline V gene, CDR1 is SGHRS and CDR2 is YFSETQ. V shed 3 bases, J shed 7 bases, and the junction held 9 bases outside the gene matches. The chain's CDR3 is CASSSTSGGRREQYF. The CDR3 DNA reads TGCGCCAGCAGCTCTACTAGCGGGGGCCGAAGGGAGCAGTACTTC.

Remarks on this clone: A junction boundary mismatches the germline segment, possibly from a read error. The same CDR3 also results from other DNA sequences found in this sample. The chain employs TRBV30 and TRBJ2-7; weak D call: TRBD2 (7 bases). This CDR3 comprises 13 residues. CDR1 is GTSNPN and CDR2 is SVGIG in the germline V gene (reference sequence). In nucleotides, the CDR3 is TGCGCCTGGAGTGTATCGGGGGGCCACGAGCAGTACTTC. This codes for CAWSVSGGHEQYF.

The chain is built from TRBV7-6 and TRBJ2-2; TRBD2 agrees at 10 bases. This CDR3 region has 16 residues. Germline V gene lookup returns CDR1 SGHVS and CDR2 FNYEAQ. After removal of 4 bases from V and 3 bases from J, the junction contained 5 bases not matched to a gene. CDR3 in DNA: TGTGCCAGCAGCTATATAGGACTAGCGGACACCGGGGAGCTGTTTTTT. Residues: CASSYIGLADTGELFF.

V gene TRBV7-8 combines with J gene TRBJ1-2; 8 nucleotides align to TRBD1. CDR3 length: 14 amino acids. V dropped 1 base and J dropped 7; count of bases not matched to a gene: 5. Per germline, CDR1 SGHVS and CDR2 FQNEAQ. CDR3 sequence reads: CASSLGDRGFGYTF. CDR3 coding DNA: TGTGCCAGCAGCTTAGGAGACAGGGGTTTTGGCTACACCTTC.

The CDR3 spells CAWSSGDPGGYTF. Written as DNA, the CDR3 is TGTGCCTGGAGTTCGGGGGACCCGGGTGGCTACACCTTC. The genes are TRBV30 and TRBJ1-2; tentatively, D is TRBD1 (5 bases). This CDR3 has 13 residues. V dropped 2 bases and J dropped 7 bases, with 14 bases sitting between them. Germline CDR1 and CDR2: GTSNPN and SVGIG (reference sequence).

J is TRBJ1-1 and V is TRBV13; 7 bases are shared with TRBD1. CDR3 length: 15 amino acids. CDR1 is PRHDT, CDR2 FYEKMQ, per germline (reference sequence). Losses at the gene ends were 5 bases for V and 5 bases for J; bases not matched to a gene: 11. The CDR3 region is CASSPPRQGWTEAFF. In DNA form, the CDR3 reads TGTGCCAGCAGCCCTCCTCGACAGGGTTGGACTGAAGCTTTCTTT.

This chain connects TRBV5-1 to TRBJ2-5, with TRBD2 identical over 9 bases. Looked up from germline, CDR1 is SGHRS and CDR2 is YFSETQ. V shed 0 bases, J shed 3 bases, and the junction held 3 bases outside the gene matches. The CDR3 spans 15 residues. The CDR3 coding sequence is TGCGCCAGCAGCTTGGTGGTAGCGGGAGAAGAGACCCAGTACTTC. Encoded protein: CASSLVVAGEETQYF.

This clone was seen only a few times. The rearrangement uses TRBV9 and TRBJ1-4; no firm D call. The CDR3 covers 14 residues. Trimming pared 4 bases from V and 7 bases from J, leaving 14 bases between. Germline values: CDR1 SGDLS, CDR2 YYNGEE. The CDR3 DNA reads as TGTGCCAGCAGCCCTCGCGAGGGTAGTGAAAAACTGTTTTTT. Its protein product is CASSPREGSEKLFF.

J is TRBJ1-2 and V is TRBV30; D possibly corresponds to TRBD1 (5 bases). CDR1 and CDR2 from the germline V gene are GTSNPN and SVGIG (reference sequence). The CDR3 runs 11 residues. The V and J ends lost 8 bases and 2 bases respectively, with 9 bases between them. CDR3: CARGVNYGYTF. The DNA for the CDR3 is TGTGCCCGGGGGGTAAACTATGGCTACACCTTC.

This clone was observed at least ten times. V gene TRBV6-4 combines with J gene TRBJ2-7; perhaps TRBD2 as D (6 bases). V gave up 7 bases and J gave up 5 bases, with 12 bases separating them. The CDR3 spans 12 residues. Per the germline V gene, CDR1 is MRHNA and CDR2 is SNTAGT. CDR3 bases: TGTGCCAGCACCGACGGGAGCCACGAGCAGTACTTC. Residues: CASTDGSHEQYF.

The CDR3 reads CASGRGTVPLNTGELFF. CDR3 nucleotides: TGCGCCAGCGGACGAGGGACTGTACCACTAAACACCGGGGAGCTGTTTTTT. This sequence joins TRBV5-1 and TRBJ2-2; D is perhaps TRBD2 (6 bases). This CDR3 contains 17 residues. Germline V gene lookup returns CDR1 SGHRS and CDR2 YFSETQ. Trimming shortened V by 7 bases and J by 2 bases, and 21 bases separated the two germline ends.

The chain couples TRBV10-3 to TRBJ1-5; 7 bases line up with TRBD1. Germline V CDR1 and CDR2: ENHRY, SYGVKD. The J segment lost 4 bases and the V segment lost 6 bases, leaving 3 bases of the junction unmatched. The CDR3 covers 13 residues. In nucleotides, the CDR3 is TGTGCCATCAGCGGACAGGCAAATCAGCCCCAGCATTTT. Translating it yields CAISGQANQPQHF.

The chain carries TRBV5-5 and TRBJ1-1; 8 bases agree with TRBD1. The CDR3 sequence is 18 residues long. V trimming: 0 bases; J trimming: 0 bases; junction bases outside the gene matches: 10. Germline CDR1 reads SGHKS; CDR2 reads YYEKEE (reference sequence). Here the CDR3 reads CASSLVGRTGYMNTEAFF. CDR3 nucleotide sequence: TGTGCCAGCAGCTTGGTCGGGAGGACAGGGTACATGAACACTGAAGCTTTCTTT.

The CDR3 DNA sequence: TGTGCCAGCAGCTTAGTTCGACAGTCCACCGGGGAGCTGTTTTTT. It codes for CASSLVRQSTGELFF. The V call is TRBV7-2, the J call TRBJ2-2; D is possibly TRBD1 (5 bases). Looked up from germline, CDR1 is SGHTA and CDR2 is FQGNSA. This CDR3 contains 15 residues. V was trimmed by 1 base and J by 4 bases, leaving 10 bases between them.

The V gene is TRBV4-1, the J gene TRBJ1-4, with D tentatively TRBD1 (6 bases). This CDR3 comprises 18 residues. Germline values: CDR1 MGHRA, CDR2 YSYEKL. V was pared by 0 bases and J by 1 base, with 15 bases between. The CDR3 is CASSQEPQGQGTNEKLFF. The DNA for the CDR3 is TGCGCCAGCAGCCAAGAGCCCCAGGGGCAGGGAACTAATGAAAAACTGTTTTTT.

The rearrangement uses TRBV6-4 and TRBJ2-7; possibly TRBD1 for D (6 bases). V lost 6 bases and J lost 2, with 26 bases in between. CDR3 length: 18 amino acids. Germline CDR1 reads MRHNA; CDR2 reads SNTAGT. CDR3 sequence (DNA): TGTGCCAGCAGCTCCCCGGGGCAGGGGCATTATTTCCCCTACGAGCAGTACTTC. Translated, it gives CASSSPGQGHYFPYEQYF.

This chain uses TRBV5-1 with TRBJ2-7; the match to TRBD1 covers 10 bases. The CDR3 loop spans 16 amino acids. Germline V gene lookup returns CDR1 SGHRS and CDR2 YFSETQ. The J segment lost 1 base and the V segment lost 4 bases, leaving 8 bases of the junction unmatched. In nucleotides, the CDR3 is TGCGCCAGCAGCGTAGGGACAGGGGCGCCATCCTACGAGCAGTACTTC. Translated, it gives CASSVGTGAPSYEQYF.

V usage is TRBV7-2 and J usage is TRBJ1-1, with D possibly being TRBD1 (6 bases). CDR1 is SGHTA, CDR2 FQGNSA, per germline. CDR3 length: 12 residues. V dropped 5 bases and J dropped 10 bases, with 14 bases sitting between them. The CDR3 DNA reads as TGTGCCAGCAGCCGAACAGGGTTGATAGCTTTCTTT. Translated, it gives CASSRTGLIAFF.

The V and J genes are TRBV2 and TRBJ1-1; no definite D call. Germline loops: CDR1 SNHLY, CDR2 FYNNEI. Trimming shortened V by 6 bases and J by 1 base, and 6 bases separated the two germline ends. This CDR3 region has 12 residues. Here the CDR3 DNA reads TGTGCCAGCAGCCTAGGGAACACTGAAGCTTTCTTT. Amino acid sequence: CASSLGNTEAFF.

This chain joins TRBV5-1 and TRBJ2-7, with a possible D match to TRBD2 (5 bases). The CDR3 totals 15 residues. Germline values: CDR1 SGHRS, CDR2 YFSETQ. With 0 bases removed from V and 1 base from J, the gap between germline ends came to 11 bases. The DNA for the CDR3 is TGCGCCAGCAGCTTGGGGGAGACACTATCCTACGAGCAGTACTTC. This codes for CASSLGETLSYEQYF.

This clone showed up just once. The gene calls are TRBV11-3 and TRBJ2-7; 9 bases align to TRBD2. This CDR3 is 15 amino acids long. CDR1 and CDR2 from the germline V gene are SGHNT and YENEEA. J gave up 3 bases and V 5 bases, and 8 bases lay outside the gene matches. CDR3: CASSPGTSRNYEQYF. The CDR3 bases are TGTGCCAGCAGCCCCGGGACTAGCAGAAACTACGAGCAGTACTTC. Using reference TRBV11-3 and TRBJ2-7 for the parts outside the CDR3, the full variable domain is EAGVVQSPRYKIIEKKQPVAFWCNPISGHNTLYWYLQNLGQGPELLIRYENEEAVDDSQLPKDRFSAERLKGVDSTLKIQPAELGDSAVYLCASSPGTSRNYEQYFGPGTRLTVT.

The V and J genes are TRBV30 and TRBJ2-3; 7 bases line up with TRBD2. Unmatched junction bases numbered 4, after V lost 2 bases and J lost 5 bases. Looked up from germline, CDR1 is GTSNPN and CDR2 is SVGIG (reference sequence). The CDR3 length is 13 residues. In nucleotides, the CDR3 is TGTGCCTGGAGTCGGCGGGAGAGAGATACGCAGTATTTT. Its protein product is CAWSRRERDTQYF.

CDR3 nucleotides: TGTGCCAGCAGTGACCTCAGGGTTAGGGATGGCTACACCTTC. It encodes CASSDLRVRDGYTF. The gene calls are TRBV6-5 and TRBJ1-2; D perhaps matches TRBD1 (5 bases). The CDR3 runs 14 residues. Trimming removed 5 bases at V and 6 bases at J, with 16 bases between. Germline CDR1 is MNHEY and CDR2 is SVGAGI.